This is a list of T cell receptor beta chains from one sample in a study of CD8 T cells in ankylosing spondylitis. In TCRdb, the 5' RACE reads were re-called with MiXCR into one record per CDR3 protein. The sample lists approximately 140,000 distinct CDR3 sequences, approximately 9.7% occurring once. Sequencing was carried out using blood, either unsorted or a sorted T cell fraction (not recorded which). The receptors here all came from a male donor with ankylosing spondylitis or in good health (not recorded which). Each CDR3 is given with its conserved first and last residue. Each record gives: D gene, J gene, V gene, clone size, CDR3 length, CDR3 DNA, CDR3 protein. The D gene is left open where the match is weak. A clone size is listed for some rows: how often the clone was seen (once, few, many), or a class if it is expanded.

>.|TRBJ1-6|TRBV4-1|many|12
TGCGCCAGCAGCCAAGAAAGTTCACCCCTCCACTTT
CASSQESSPLHF
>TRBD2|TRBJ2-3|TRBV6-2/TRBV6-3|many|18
TGTGCCAGCGGGGAAGCGAGGGGACTAGCGCTTCGCACAGATACGCAGTATTTT
CASGEARGLALRTDTQYF
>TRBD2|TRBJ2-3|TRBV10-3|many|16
TGTGCCATCAGTACCACGACTAGCGGCATCACAGATACGCAGTATTTT
CAISTTTSGITDTQYF
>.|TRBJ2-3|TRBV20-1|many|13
TGCAGTGTCCCCCCCAGCGGCACAGATACGCAGTATTTT
CSVPPSGTDTQYF
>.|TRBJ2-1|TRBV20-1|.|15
TGCAGTGTTATTTCCCCAAGGGGGAGGGTAAATGAGCAGTTCTTC
CSVISPRGRVNEQFF
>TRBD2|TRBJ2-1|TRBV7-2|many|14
TGTGCCAGCAGCCCTAGCGGGAGTAGTACTGAGCAGTTCTTC
CASSPSGSSTEQFF
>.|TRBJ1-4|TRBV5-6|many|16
TGTGCCAGCAGCTTGTCCGGGGCCTATAGAAATGAAAAACTGTTTTTT
CASSLSGAYRNEKLFF
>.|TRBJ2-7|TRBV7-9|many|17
TGTGCCAGCAGCTTCGAGAGGGGATGGGGCAGTACCTACGAACAGTACTTC
CASSFERGWGSTYEQYF
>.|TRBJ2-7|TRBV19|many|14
TGTGCCAGTAGTATAGGGGACCAGCCCTACGAGCAGTACTTC
CASSIGDQPYEQYF
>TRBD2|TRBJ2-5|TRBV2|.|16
TGTGCCAGCAGTGAAGGACTAGCGGGAGTCCAAGAGACCCAGTACTTC
CASSEGLAGVQETQYF
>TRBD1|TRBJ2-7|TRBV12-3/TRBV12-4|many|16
TGTGCCAGCAGTTCCTCGCCCCGGGACAGAGCTTACGAGCAGTACTTC
CASSSSPRDRAYEQYF
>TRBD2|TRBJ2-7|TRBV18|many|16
TGTGCCAGCTCGTTCGGACTAGGACGAGATAGGAACGAGCAGTACTTC
CASSFGLGRDRNEQYF
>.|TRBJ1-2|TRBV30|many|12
TGTGCCTGGAAGGGTGACAGGTTTGGCTACACCTTC
CAWKGDRFGYTF
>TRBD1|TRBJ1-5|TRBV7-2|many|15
TGTGCCAGCAGCCAGGGACAGGGGAACAATCAGCCCCAGCATTTT
CASSQGQGNNQPQHF
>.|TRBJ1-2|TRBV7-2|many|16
TGTGCCAGCAGCTTCAAGGACTACAAGGAAGAGCATGGCTACACCTTC
CASSFKDYKEEHGYTF
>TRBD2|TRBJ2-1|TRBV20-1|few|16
TGCAGTGCTAGAGACAAGACTAGCGGGAGACCAAATGAGCAGTTCTTC
CSARDKTSGRPNEQFF
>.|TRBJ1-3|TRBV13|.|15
TGTGCCAGCAGCTTAGGCAGGAACTCTGGAAACACCATATATTTT
CASSLGRNSGNTIYF
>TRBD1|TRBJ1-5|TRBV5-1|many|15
TGCGCCAGGACGGTTCAGGGGGTGCGCAATCAGCCCCAGCATTTT
CARTVQGVRNQPQHF
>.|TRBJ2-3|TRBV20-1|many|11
TGCAGTGCTAGATGGGCAGATACGCAGTATTTT
CSARWADTQYF
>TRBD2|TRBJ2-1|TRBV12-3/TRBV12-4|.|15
TGTGCCAGCAGCCCGGGGAGCGGGAACTACAATGAGCAGTTCTTC
CASSPGSGNYNEQFF
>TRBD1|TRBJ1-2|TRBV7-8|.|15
TGTGCCAGCAGCTTAGCTGGACAGGGAAACTATGGCTACACCTTC
CASSLAGQGNYGYTF
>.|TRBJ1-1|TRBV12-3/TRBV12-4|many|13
TGTGCCAGCAGTTTAGTAGCAGATACTGAAGCTTTCTTT
CASSLVADTEAFF
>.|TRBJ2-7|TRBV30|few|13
TGTGCCTGGAGTCCAGGACAAGGGTTCGGGCAGTACTTC
CAWSPGQGFGQYF
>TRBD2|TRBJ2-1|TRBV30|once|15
TGTGCCTGGAGTCCCCTGACTAGCGGGAGAAATGAGCAGTTCTTC
CAWSPLTSGRNEQFF
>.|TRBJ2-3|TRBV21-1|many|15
TGTGCCAGCGGAATCCTAGCGCCTAGCACAGATACGCAGTATTTT
CASGILAPSTDTQYF
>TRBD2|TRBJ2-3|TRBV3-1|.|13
TGTGCCAGCAGCGACTCCTTAGCGGGGGTGCCCCATTTT
CASSDSLAGVPHF
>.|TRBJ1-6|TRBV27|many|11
TGTGCCAGCAGACAGGGTCAGCCCCTCCACTTT
CASRQGQPLHF
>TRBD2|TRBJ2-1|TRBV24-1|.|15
TGTGCCACCAGTGACAGGACTAGCGGGAGAAATGAGCAGTTCTTC
CATSDRTSGRNEQFF
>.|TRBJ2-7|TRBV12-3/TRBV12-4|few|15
TGTGCCAGCAGTTCGGATACAGGGTCGTCGGGCGAGCAGTACTTC
CASSSDTGSSGEQYF
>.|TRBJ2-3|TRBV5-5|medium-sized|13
TGTGCCAGCAGCTTGCAAAGCACAGATACGCAGTATTTT
CASSLQSTDTQYF
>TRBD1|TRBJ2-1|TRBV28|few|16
TGTGCCAGCAGTCACCGACAGGGGAGCTCCTACAATGAGCAGTTCTTC
CASSHRQGSSYNEQFF
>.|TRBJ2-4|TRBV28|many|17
TGTGCCAGCAGCCCCTCCTTCTCGTGGAGCATCAAAAACATTCAGTACTTC
CASSPSFSWSIKNIQYF
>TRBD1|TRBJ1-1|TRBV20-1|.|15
TGCAGTGCTAGGTCGGGACAGACTATGAACACTGAAGCTTTCTTT
CSARSGQTMNTEAFF
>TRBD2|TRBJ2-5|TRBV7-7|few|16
TGTGCTAGCAGCCAAGGGGGACTAGCGGGAGGGGAGACCCAGTACTTC
CASSQGGLAGGETQYF
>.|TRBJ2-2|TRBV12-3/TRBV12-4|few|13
TGTGCCAGCATCCCGAAATCCACCGGGGAGCTGTTTTTT
CASIPKSTGELFF
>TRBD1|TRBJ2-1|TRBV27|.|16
TGTGCCGTAGGAGGGTTGACAGGGGAGGCCTACAATGAGCAGTTCTTC
CAVGGLTGEAYNEQFF
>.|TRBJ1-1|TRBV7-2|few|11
TGTGCCAGCAGCTTACTCGAGAAAGCTTTCTTT
CASSLLEKAFF
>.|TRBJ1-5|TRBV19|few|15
TGTGCCAGCAGCCTCAGACGCACAGTCAATCAGCCCCAGCATTTT
CASSLRRTVNQPQHF
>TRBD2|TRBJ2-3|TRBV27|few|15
TGTGCCAGCAACAACCCGGGCGGGAGGGTAGATACGCAGTATTTT
CASNNPGGRVDTQYF
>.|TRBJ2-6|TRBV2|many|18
TGTGCCAGCATCGGGTCGGGGGGCGCGAGGTCTGGGGCCAACGTCCTGACTTTC
CASIGSGGARSGANVLTF
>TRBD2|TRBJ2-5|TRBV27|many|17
TGTGCCAGCAGTGTTACACCGGGACTAGCGACCCAAGAGACCCAGTACTTC
CASSVTPGLATQETQYF
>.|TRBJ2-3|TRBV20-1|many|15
TGCAGTGCTAGAGGGGAGGGGGCGCATTCAGATACGCAGTATTTT
CSARGEGAHSDTQYF
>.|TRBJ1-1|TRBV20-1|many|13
TGCAGTGCTAGCAACCGGGACAAGAGTGAAGCTTTCTTT
CSASNRDKSEAFF
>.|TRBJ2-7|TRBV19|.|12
TGTGCCAGTAGAGACAGTATACACGAGCAGTACTTC
CASRDSIHEQYF
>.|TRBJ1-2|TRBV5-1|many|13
TGCGCCAGCAGCCCCGGCCCGGCGGAGGGCTACACCTTC
CASSPGPAEGYTF
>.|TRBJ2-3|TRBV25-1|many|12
TGTGCCAGCAGTGAACAGGGAGCTACGCAGTATTTT
CASSEQGATQYF
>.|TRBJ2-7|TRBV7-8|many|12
TGTGCCAGCAGCACAGACTCCTACGAGCAGTACTTC
CASSTDSYEQYF
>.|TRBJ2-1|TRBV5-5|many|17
.
CASSFGPGGKPYNEQFF
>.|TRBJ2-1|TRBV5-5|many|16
TGTGCCAGCAGCTTGGCCCCCAGGGAACCAAACAATGAGCAGTTCTTC
CASSLAPREPNNEQFF
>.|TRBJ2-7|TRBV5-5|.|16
TGTGCCAGCAGCTCACTTCGGGACCTAAGAGCCTACGAGCAGTACTTC
CASSSLRDLRAYEQYF
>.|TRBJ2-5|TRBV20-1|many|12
TGCAGTGCTAGACTTTTACTGGAGACCCAGTACTTC
CSARLLLETQYF
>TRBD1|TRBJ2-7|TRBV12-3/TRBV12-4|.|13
TGTGCCAGCAGGAGACAGGGGAATCCCGAGCAGTACTTC
CASRRQGNPEQYF
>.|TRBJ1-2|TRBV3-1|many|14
TGTGCCAGCAGCCAAGTTGACAGATACTATGGCTACACCTTC
CASSQVDRYYGYTF